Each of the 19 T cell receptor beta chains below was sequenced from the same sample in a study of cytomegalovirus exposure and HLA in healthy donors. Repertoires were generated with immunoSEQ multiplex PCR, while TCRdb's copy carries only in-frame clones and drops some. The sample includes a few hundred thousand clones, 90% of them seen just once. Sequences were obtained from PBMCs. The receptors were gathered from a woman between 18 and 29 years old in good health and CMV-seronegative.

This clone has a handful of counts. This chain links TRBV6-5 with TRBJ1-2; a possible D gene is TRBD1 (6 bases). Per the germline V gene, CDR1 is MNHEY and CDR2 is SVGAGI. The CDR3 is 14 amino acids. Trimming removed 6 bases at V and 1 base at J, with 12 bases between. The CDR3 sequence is CASSRTAVNYGYTF. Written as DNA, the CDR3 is TGTGCCAGCAGCCGGACAGCCGTTAACTATGGCTACACCTTC.

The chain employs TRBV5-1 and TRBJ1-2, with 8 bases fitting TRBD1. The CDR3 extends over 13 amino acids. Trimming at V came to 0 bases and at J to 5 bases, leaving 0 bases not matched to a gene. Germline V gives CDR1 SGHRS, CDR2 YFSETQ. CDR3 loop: CASSLGTGYGYTF. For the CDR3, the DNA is TGCGCCAGCAGCTTGGGGACAGGGTATGGCTACACCTTC.

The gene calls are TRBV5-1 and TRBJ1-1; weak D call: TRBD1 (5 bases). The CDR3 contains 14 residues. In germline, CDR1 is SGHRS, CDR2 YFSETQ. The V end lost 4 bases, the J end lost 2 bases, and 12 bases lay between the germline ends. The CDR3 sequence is CASSAGGSNTEAFF. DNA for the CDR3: TGCGCCAGCAGCGCCGGGGGGTCTAACACTGAAGCTTTCTTT. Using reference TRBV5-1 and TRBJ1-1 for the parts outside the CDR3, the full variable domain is KAGVTQTPRYLIKTRGQQVTLSCSPISGHRSVSWYQQTPGQGLQFLFEYFSETQRNKGNFPGRFSGRQFSNSRSEMNVSTLELGDSALYLCASSAGGSNTEAFFGQGTRLTVV.

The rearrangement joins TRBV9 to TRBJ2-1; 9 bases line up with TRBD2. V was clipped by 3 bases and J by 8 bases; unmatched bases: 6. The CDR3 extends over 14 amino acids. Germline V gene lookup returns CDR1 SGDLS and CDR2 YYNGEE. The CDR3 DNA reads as TGTGCCAGCAGCGGAGGACTAGCGCTTGATGAGCAGTTCTTC. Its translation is CASSGGLALDEQFF.

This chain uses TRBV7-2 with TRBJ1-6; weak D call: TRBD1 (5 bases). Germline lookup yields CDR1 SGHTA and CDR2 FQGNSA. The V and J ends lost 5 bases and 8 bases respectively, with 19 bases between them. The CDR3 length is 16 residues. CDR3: CASSPLAGGNDSPLHF. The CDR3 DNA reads TGTGCCAGCAGCCCGCTGGCGGGGGGGAATGATTCACCCCTCCACTTT. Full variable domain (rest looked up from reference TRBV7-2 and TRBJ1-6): GAGVSQSPSNKVTEKGKDVELRCDPISGHTALYWYRQSLGQGLEFLIYFQGNSAPDKSGLPSDRFSAERTGGSVSTLTIQRTQQEDSAVYLCASSPLAGGNDSPLHFGNGTRLTVT.

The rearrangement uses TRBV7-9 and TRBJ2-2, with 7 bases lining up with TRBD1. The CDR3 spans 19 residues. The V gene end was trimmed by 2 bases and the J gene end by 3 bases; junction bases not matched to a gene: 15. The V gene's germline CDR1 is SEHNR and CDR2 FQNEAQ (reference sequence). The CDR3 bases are TGTGCCAGCAGCTTACCCCTTGGGACAGCCGCCCGCGACACCGGGGAGCTGTTTTTT. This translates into CASSLPLGTAARDTGELFF. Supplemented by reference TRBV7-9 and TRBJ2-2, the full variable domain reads DTGVSQNPRHKITKRGQNVTFRCDPISEHNRLYWYRQTLGQGPEFLTYFQNEAQLEKSRLLSDRFSAERPKGSFSTLEIQRTEQGDSAMYLCASSLPLGTAARDTGELFFGEGSRLTVL.

The CDR3 reads CASSFSGGDNYGYTF. CDR3 bases: TGTGCCAGCAGCTTTTCAGGGGGCGATAACTATGGCTACACCTTC. This chain connects TRBV5-6 to TRBJ1-2; 8 bases are a match to TRBD1. CDR3 size: 15 residues. The junction had 4 bases not matched to a gene; V was cut back by 2 bases and J by 1 base. The germline V gene encodes CDR1 SGHDT and CDR2 YYEEEE.

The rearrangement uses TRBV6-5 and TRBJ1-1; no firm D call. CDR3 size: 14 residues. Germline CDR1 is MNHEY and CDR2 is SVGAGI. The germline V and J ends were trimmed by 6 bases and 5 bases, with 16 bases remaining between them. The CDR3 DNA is TGTGCCAGCAGCACCGTCCCTTCGGTAACTGAAGCTTTCTTT. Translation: CASSTVPSVTEAFF.

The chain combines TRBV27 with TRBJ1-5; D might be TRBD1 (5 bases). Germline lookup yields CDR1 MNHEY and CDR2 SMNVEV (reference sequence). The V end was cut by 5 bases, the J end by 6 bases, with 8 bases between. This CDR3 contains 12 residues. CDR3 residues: CASSQGGQPQHF. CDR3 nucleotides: TGTGCCAGCAGTCAGGGAGGTCAGCCCCAGCATTTT.

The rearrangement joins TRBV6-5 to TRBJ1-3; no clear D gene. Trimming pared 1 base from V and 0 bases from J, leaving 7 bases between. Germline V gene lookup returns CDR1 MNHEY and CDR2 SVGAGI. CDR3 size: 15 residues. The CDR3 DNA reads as TGTGCCAGCAGTTACTACCCAGGCTCTGGAAACACCATATATTTT. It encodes CASSYYPGSGNTIYF.

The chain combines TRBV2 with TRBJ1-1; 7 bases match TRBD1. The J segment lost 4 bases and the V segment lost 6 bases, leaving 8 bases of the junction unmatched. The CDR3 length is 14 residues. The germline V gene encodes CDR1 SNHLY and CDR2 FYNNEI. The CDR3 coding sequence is TGTGCCAGCAGAACCCCGACAGGGACCACTGAAGCTTTCTTT. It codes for CASRTPTGTTEAFF.

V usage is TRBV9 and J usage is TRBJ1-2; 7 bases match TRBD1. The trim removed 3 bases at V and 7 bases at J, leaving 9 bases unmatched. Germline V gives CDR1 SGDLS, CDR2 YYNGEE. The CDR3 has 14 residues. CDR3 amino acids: CASSGDDRVGGYTF. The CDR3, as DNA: TGTGCCAGCAGCGGAGACGACAGGGTAGGTGGCTACACCTTC. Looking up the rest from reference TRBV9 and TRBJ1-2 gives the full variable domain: DSGVTQTPKHLITATGQRVTLRCSPRSGDLSVYWYQQSLDQGLQFLIQYYNGEERAKGNILERFSAQQFPDLHSELNLSSLELGDSALYFCASSGDDRVGGYTFGSGTRLTVV.

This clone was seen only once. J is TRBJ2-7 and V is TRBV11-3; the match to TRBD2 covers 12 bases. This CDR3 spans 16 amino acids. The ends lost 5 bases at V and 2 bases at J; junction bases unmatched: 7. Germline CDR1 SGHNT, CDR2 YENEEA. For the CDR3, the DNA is TGTGCCAGCAGCCCGAAGGGACTAGCGGGCCCCTACGAGCAGTACGTC. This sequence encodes CASSPKGLAGPYEQYV.

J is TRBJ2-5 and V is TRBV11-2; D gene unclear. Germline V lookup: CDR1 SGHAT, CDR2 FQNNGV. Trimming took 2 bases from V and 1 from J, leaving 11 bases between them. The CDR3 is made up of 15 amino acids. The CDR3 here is CASSLLAGSQETQYF. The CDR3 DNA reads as TGTGCCAGCAGCTTACTGGCTGGCAGCCAAGAGACCCAGTACTTC.

CDR3 bases: TGCGCCAGCAGCTTGGCACAGGAGAGCTCTGGAAACACCATATATTTT. Residues: CASSLAQESSGNTIYF. This chain connects TRBV5-1 to TRBJ1-3, with D perhaps TRBD1 (5 bases). This CDR3 is built from 16 residues. Trimming pared 0 bases from V and 0 bases from J, leaving 10 bases between. From germline, CDR1 is SGHRS and CDR2 YFSETQ.

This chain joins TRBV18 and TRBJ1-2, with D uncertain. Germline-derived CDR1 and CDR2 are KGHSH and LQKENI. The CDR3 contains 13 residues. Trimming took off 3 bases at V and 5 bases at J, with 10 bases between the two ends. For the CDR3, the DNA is TGTGCCAGCTCACCCGATGGAGAGTATGGCTACACCTTC. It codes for CASSPDGEYGYTF.

The DNA for the CDR3 is TGTGCCAGCAGTGAAGTGGCAGACAAAGAGACCCAGTACTTC. As protein: CASSEVADKETQYF. The genes are TRBV6-1 and TRBJ2-5; D unresolved. Trimming cost V 1 base and J 3 bases, with 9 bases left between them. Germline V gene data show CDR1 as MNHNS and CDR2 as SASEGT. The CDR3 spans 14 residues.

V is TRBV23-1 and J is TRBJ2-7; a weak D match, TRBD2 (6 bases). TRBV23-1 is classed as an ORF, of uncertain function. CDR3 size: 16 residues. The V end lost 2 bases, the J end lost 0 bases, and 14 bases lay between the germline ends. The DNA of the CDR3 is TGCGCCAGCAGTCAACGCGGGATTAAGAGCTCCTACGAGCAGTACGTC. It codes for CASSQRGIKSSYEQYV.

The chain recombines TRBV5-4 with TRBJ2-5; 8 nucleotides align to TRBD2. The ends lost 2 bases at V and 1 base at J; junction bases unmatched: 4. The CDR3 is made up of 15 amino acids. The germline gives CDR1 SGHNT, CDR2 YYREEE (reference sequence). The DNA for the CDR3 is TGTGCCAGCAGCTTCGGGGGGGCCTCCCAAGAGACCCAGTACTTC. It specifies CASSFGGASQETQYF.